These 29 T cell receptor beta chains were all obtained from the same sample, sequenced in a study of T-cell reconstitution after alpha-beta-depleted transplantation in children (dated by TCRdb to about 2016). Receptor libraries were prepared by PCR. Sequencing instrument: Illumina HiSeq 2500. TCR libraries were prepared with molecular barcoding, using unique molecular identifiers to normalize TCRbeta repertoire quantification. Through fastp at Q25 and MiXCR, TCRdb rebuilt clones from the public reads, retaining in-frame beta chains. Each CDR3 protein gets just one entry, which takes the most common genes and DNA from the rows behind it. The sample profile shows some 520,000 distinct CDR3 sequences; approximately 32% of them were found once. The top ten hold 2% to 3% of the sample. Sequencing was performed on PBMCs from the stem cell graft donor, taken from the stem cell graft. The source is a human donor who donated a stem cell graft to a child with aplastic anemia.

This chain connects TRBV29-1 to TRBJ2-3, with D hard to call. There are 12 residues in the CDR3. The V and J ends lost 2 bases and 3 bases respectively, with 6 bases between them. Per germline, CDR1 SQVTM and CDR2 ANQGSEA. The CDR3 sequence: CSVEYGTDTQYF. The DNA for the CDR3 is TGCAGCGTTGAATATGGGACAGATACGCAGTATTTT.

The table lists this clonotype with a few counts. CDR3 DNA sequence: TGCAGTGCTATCGTCGGTCTGAACACTGAAGCTTTCTTT. Its protein product is CSAIVGLNTEAFF. This chain connects TRBV20-1 to TRBJ1-1; the D is unclear. There are 13 residues in the CDR3. V gave up 4 bases and J gave up 0 bases, with 9 bases separating them. The germline V gene has CDR1 DFQATT and CDR2 SNEGSKA (reference sequence).

The J gene is TRBJ2-1, the V gene TRBV7-2, with 9 positions matching TRBD1. Germline CDR1 is SGHTA and CDR2 is FQGNSA. V trimming: 5 bases; J trimming: 4 bases; junction bases outside the gene matches: 9. The CDR3 contains 16 residues. Here the CDR3 DNA reads TGTGCCAGCAGCCCAAACCTGGGACAGGGTTACAATGAGCAGTTCTTC. Its translation is CASSPNLGQGYNEQFF.

This clonotype was detected a few times. The gene calls are TRBV5-6 and TRBJ2-3, with TRBD2 matching 14 bases. From germline, CDR1 is SGHDT and CDR2 YYEEEE. After removal of 4 bases from V and 0 bases from J, the junction contained 10 bases not matched to a gene. The length of the CDR3 is 19 residues. Here the CDR3 DNA reads TGTGCCAGCAGCCGGACTAGCGGGAGGCCGAGCTATAGCACAGATACGCAGTATTTT. It translates to CASSRTSGRPSYSTDTQYF.

The sample holds a few counts of this clonotype. V is TRBV12-3 or TRBV12-4 and J is TRBJ1-5, with D unclear. V dropped 3 bases and J dropped 5 bases, with 14 bases sitting between them. CDR3 length: 15 amino acids. CDR3 coding DNA: TGTGCCAGCAGTTTTTCCGCGGGCGCCTATCAGCCCCAGCATTTT. Translation: CASSFSAGAYQPQHF.

Only a few counts were recorded for this clonotype. The chain employs TRBV4-3 and TRBJ1-5; D ambiguous. Germline CDR1 is LGHNA and CDR2 is YSLEER. With 0 bases removed from V and 5 bases from J, the gap between germline ends came to 8 bases. This CDR3 has 14 amino acids. The CDR3 sequence: CASSQEGRDQPQHF. The CDR3, as DNA: TGCGCCAGCAGCCAAGAAGGACGAGATCAGCCCCAGCATTTT.

The CDR3 nucleotides are TGTGCCAGCAGTACTCAACCGGGGATTTATAGCAATCAGCCCCAGCATTTT. Translated: CASSTQPGIYSNQPQHF. The chain has TRBV12-3 or TRBV12-4 and TRBJ1-5; no definite D call. This CDR3 contains 17 residues. The V end lost 5 bases, the J end lost 0 bases, and 17 bases lay between the germline ends.

The V and J genes are TRBV9 and TRBJ2-1; 7 nucleotides align to TRBD2. Looked up from germline, CDR1 is SGDLS and CDR2 is YYNGEE. J lost 4 bases, V lost 0 bases, and 7 bases had no gene match. This CDR3 comprises 16 residues. The chain's CDR3 is CASSVEGEGGYNEQFF. CDR3 coding DNA: TGTGCCAGCAGCGTAGAAGGGGAGGGCGGGTACAATGAGCAGTTCTTC.

This chain joins TRBV12-3 or TRBV12-4 and TRBJ1-1; a weak D match, TRBD1 (5 bases). The CDR3 has 13 amino acids. The ends were cut back, 11 bases at V and 0 bases at J, with 13 bases in the middle. The CDR3 nucleotides are TGTGCCGTGAGGGGCAGAATGAACACTGAAGCTTTCTTT. Its protein is CAVRGRMNTEAFF.

This clonotype has just a few counts. V usage is TRBV20-1 and J usage is TRBJ2-1, with D hard to call. The ends were cut back, 1 base at V and 10 bases at J, with 11 bases in the middle. The CDR3 has 12 residues. Looked up from germline, CDR1 is DFQATT and CDR2 is SNEGSKA (reference sequence). CDR3 sequence: CSARGALQEQFF. CDR3 coding DNA: TGCAGTGCTAGAGGAGCCCTTCAGGAGCAGTTCTTC.

The chain recombines TRBV28 with TRBJ2-5; 10 nucleotides align to TRBD2. CDR3 size: 18 residues. V dropped 3 bases and J dropped 6; count of bases not matched to a gene: 16. CDR1 MDHEN and CDR2 SYDVKM come from the germline V gene. The CDR3 is CASSFQGSAAGGQQTQYF. The CDR3 DNA is TGTGCCAGCAGTTTTCAGGGGTCGGCAGCGGGAGGGCAGCAGACCCAGTACTTC.

The gene calls are TRBV7-6 and TRBJ2-1; D ambiguous. The CDR3 consists of 13 residues. The V gene's germline CDR1 is SGHVS and CDR2 FNYEAQ. The V end was cut by 7 bases, the J end by 4 bases, with 11 bases between. CDR3 in DNA: TGTGCCAGCACCCGTGGTGGGTACAATGAGCAGTTCTTC. Its translation: CASTRGGYNEQFF.

This chain uses TRBV5-1 with TRBJ2-7; the D gene is possibly TRBD2 (7 bases). V lost 4 bases and J 3 bases, leaving 17 bases between the germline ends. The CDR3 spans 15 residues. Germline CDR1 reads SGHRS; CDR2 reads YFSETQ. CDR3 region: CASSRGTINDYEQYF. CDR3 DNA: TGCGCCAGCAGCAGGGGGACTATAAACGACTACGAGCAGTACTTC.

The chain has TRBV20-1 and TRBJ2-7; tentatively, D is TRBD1 (6 bases). Looked up from germline, CDR1 is DFQATT and CDR2 is SNEGSKA (reference sequence). Trimming removed 5 bases at V and 7 bases at J, with 18 bases between. The CDR3 sequence is 13 residues long. The CDR3 is CSAYRDTNLEQYF. DNA of the CDR3: TGCAGTGCTTACCGGGACACCAACTTGGAGCAGTACTTC.

This chain links TRBV6-1 with TRBJ1-2, with unresolved D. V shed 6 bases and J shed 1 base, with 12 bases lying between them. The germline CDR1 and CDR2 sequences are MNHNS and SASEGT. The CDR3 sequence is 14 residues long. CDR3 nucleotides: TGTGCCAGCAGCCAGGATAGTCTTAACTATGGCTACACCTTC. As protein: CASSQDSLNYGYTF.

The chain links TRBV12-3 or TRBV12-4 to TRBJ1-2, with 11 bases that match TRBD1. Trimming took 1 base from V and 6 from J; bases not matched to a gene: 1. The CDR3 has 14 amino acids. CDR3 DNA: TGTGCCAGCAGTTTAGGGGACAGGGGGGATGGCTACACCTTC. It is translated as CASSLGDRGDGYTF.

The rearrangement links TRBV28 to TRBJ1-1; D may be TRBD1 (5 bases). CDR1 is MDHEN, CDR2 SYDVKM, per germline. There are 14 residues in the CDR3. V was trimmed by 2 bases and J by 9 bases, leaving 16 bases between them. The CDR3 is CASSLTGGLGQAFF. Here the CDR3 DNA reads TGTGCCAGCAGTTTAACGGGGGGGTTAGGGCAAGCTTTCTTT.

This clonotype was observed a few times. The rearrangement joins TRBV9 to TRBJ2-5; D perhaps matches TRBD1 (6 bases). The CDR3 sequence is 14 residues long. V lost 0 bases and J lost 3, with 9 bases in between. Germline V gene sequence: CDR1 SGDLS, CDR2 YYNGEE. The CDR3 is CASSVAGAEETQYF. CDR3 DNA sequence: TGTGCCAGCAGCGTAGCAGGGGCTGAAGAGACCCAGTACTTC.

This clonotype has only one observation. The chain combines TRBV5-6 with TRBJ1-1; D call uncertain. The germline V and J ends were trimmed by 4 bases and 7 bases, with 14 bases remaining between them. Germline V gives CDR1 SGHDT, CDR2 YYEEEE. The CDR3 contains 13 residues. CDR3 region: CASSPGDRSEAFF. The CDR3 DNA reads TGTGCCAGCAGCCCAGGAGACCGGAGTGAAGCTTTCTTT.

The chain employs TRBV30 and TRBJ2-3; no clear D. Germline-derived CDR1 and CDR2 are GTSNPN and SVGIG (reference sequence). V lost 1 base and J 8 bases, leaving 10 bases between the germline ends. CDR3 size: 12 residues. The CDR3 is CAWSARYGTQYF. CDR3 bases: TGTGCCTGGAGTGCCCGGTATGGTACGCAGTATTTT.

This clonotype showed up just a few times. The rearrangement uses TRBV14 and TRBJ1-1; D unclear. The CDR3 totals 14 residues. Germline CDR1 is SGHDN and CDR2 is FVKESK. V was trimmed by 4 bases and J by 11 bases, leaving 20 bases between them. This CDR3 reads CASSLYLGKASAFF. CDR3 DNA sequence: TGTGCCAGCAGCCTATACCTGGGAAAAGCTTCGGCTTTCTTT. Based on the CDR3 plus reference TRBV14 and TRBJ1-1, the full variable domain is EAGVTQFPSHSVIEKGQTVTLRCDPISGHDNLYWYRRVMGKEIKFLLHFVKESKQDESGMPNNRFLAERTGGTYSTLKVQPAELEDSGVYFCASSLYLGKASAFFGQGTRLTVV.

This clonotype was picked up a small number of times. The genes are TRBV12-3 or TRBV12-4 and TRBJ1-5; D is uncertain. There are 15 residues in the CDR3. V was pared by 3 bases and J by 3 bases, with 12 bases between. The CDR3 sequence is CASSLWTGDNQPQHF. The CDR3 DNA sequence: TGTGCCAGCAGTTTGTGGACGGGAGACAATCAGCCCCAGCATTTT.

The chain combines TRBV20-1 with TRBJ2-4; D possibly uses TRBD1 or TRBD2 (5 bases each). Germline V gene sequence: CDR1 DFQATT, CDR2 SNEGSKA (reference sequence). The CDR3 sequence is 15 residues long. Trimming cost V 1 base and J 8 bases, with 18 bases left between them. CDR3 region: CSARGPGRIPDIQYF. CDR3 sequence (DNA): TGCAGTGCTAGAGGCCCGGGACGCATACCCGACATTCAGTACTTC.

This clonotype occurred once. The chain joins TRBV7-2 to TRBJ2-3, with TRBD2 as a possible D gene (6 bases). Per germline, CDR1 SGHTA and CDR2 FQGNSA. The CDR3 extends over 14 amino acids. With 5 bases removed from V and 6 bases from J, the gap between germline ends came to 15 bases. CDR3 nucleotide sequence: TGTGCCAGCAGCGTGGAGGGGTGGCGGGATACGCAGTATTTT. As protein: CASSVEGWRDTQYF. Together with reference TRBV7-2 and TRBJ2-3, the CDR3 gives the full variable domain: GAGVSQSPSNKVTEKGKDVELRCDPISGHTALYWYRQSLGQGLEFLIYFQGNSAPDKSGLPSDRFSAERTGGSVSTLTIQRTQQEDSAVYLCASSVEGWRDTQYFGPGTRLTVL.

This clonotype was counted only a few times. This rearrangement joins TRBV12-3 or TRBV12-4 to TRBJ1-5; the match to TRBD1 covers 9 bases. This CDR3 has 15 amino acids. The V gene end was trimmed by 5 bases and the J gene end by 6 bases; junction bases not matched to a gene: 8. This CDR3 is CASSHGQGPAQPQHF. CDR3 sequence (DNA): TGTGCCAGCAGTCATGGACAGGGGCCAGCTCAGCCCCAGCATTTT.

This clonotype is a singleton in its sample. V usage is TRBV6-1 and J usage is TRBJ1-2; TRBD1 is a possible D gene (5 bases). Trimming took 7 bases from V and 5 from J, leaving 23 bases between them. Germline V gene lookup returns CDR1 MNHNS and CDR2 SASEGT. The length of the CDR3 is 16 residues. CDR3 nucleotides: TGTGCCAGCAACAAAGCAGCCCAGGGCGTAGGTTATGGCTACACCTTC. This sequence encodes CASNKAAQGVGYGYTF.

Only a few counts were recorded for this clonotype. This chain links TRBV6-5 with TRBJ1-4; D not resolved. Germline assignment: CDR1 MNHEY and CDR2 SVGAGI. V was shortened by 2 bases and J by 4 bases, with 11 bases between the two germline ends. This CDR3 spans 15 amino acids. The CDR3 here is CASSYNEGYNEKLFF. The CDR3 bases are TGTGCCAGCAGTTACAATGAGGGTTATAATGAAAAACTGTTTTTT.

This clonotype was found a few times. One end of the junction varies from germline; a read error may be responsible. V usage is TRBV29-1 and J usage is TRBJ2-2; the match to TRBD2 covers 7 bases. The germline V gene encodes CDR1 SQVTM and CDR2 ANQGSEA. The CDR3 length is 11 residues. DNA of the CDR3: TGTTCGGGGAGGGACACCGGGGAGCTGTTTTTT. Translating it yields CSGRDTGELFF.

This clonotype was observed a few times. The J gene is TRBJ2-3, the V gene TRBV6-4, with a weak D call TRBD2 (6 bases). This CDR3 contains 10 residues. Germline V gives CDR1 MRHNA, CDR2 SNTAGT. V was shortened by 6 bases and J by 8 bases, with 6 bases between the two germline ends. CDR3: CASRGGTQYF. CDR3 DNA sequence: TGTGCCAGCAGGGGGGGTACGCAGTATTTT.